This T cell receptor (beta chain) was sequenced in a study of blood T cells in healthy people across ages. The study, taken as a whole, reports: The lack of PBMC sorting stopped any conclusive naive versus antigen-experienced comparison.

There are a few counts of this clonotype. The antigen is not known. Germline-derived CDR1 and CDR2 are MNHEY and SMNVEV (reference sequence). This CDR3 comprises 15 residues. Germline trimming cut 2 bases from V and 11 bases from J; bases unmatched to any gene: 12. Whenever a sample was processed, at least 7 million PBMCs were isolated. It was with a sample-barcoded 5' primer and a J-beta primer mix that a second PCR of about 7 to 12 cycles was run. TCRdb re-called the 5' RACE reads with MiXCR, one entry per CDR3 protein. The sample holds roughly 860,000 distinct CDR3 sequences, approximately 67% seen once.

This TCR came from a man younger than 45 in good health. This chain uses TRBV27 with TRBJ2-5, with TRBD2 matching 9 bases. Material: blood. CDR3 sequence (DNA): TGTGCCAGCAGTTTACCCGTAATAGCGGGGGTTGAGCAGTACTTC. Translating it yields CASSLPVIAGVEQYF.